Below, 10 T cell receptor beta chains from the same sample are listed, as sequenced in a study of breast tumors, draining lymph nodes, adjacent tissues. TCRdb reprocessed the multiplex PCR reads with MiXCR, giving one entry per CDR3 protein. The table lists some 110,000 distinct CDR3 sequences, about 29% of them singletons. Samples came from axillary lymph nodes draining the breast cancer. The sequenced sample consisted of axillary lymph node tissue. The receptors were sampled from a female donor with breast cancer. Some clones in this sample may be carry-over from other donors' samples.

This clonotype was found many times. This chain links TRBV20-1 with TRBJ1-4, with 7 bases fitting TRBD1. Germline lookup yields CDR1 DFQATT and CDR2 SNEGSKA (reference sequence). The CDR3 has 16 amino acids. Germline trimming cut 0 bases from V and 1 base from J; bases unmatched to any gene: 5. The CDR3 protein is CSARDIPGGTNEKLFF. The CDR3, as DNA: TGCAGTGCTAGAGACATACCAGGGGGAACTAATGAAAAACTGTTTTTT.

This clonotype occurred many times. V and J are TRBV7-9 and TRBJ2-3; D may correspond to TRBD1 or TRBD2 (5 bases each). Germline V gene data show CDR1 as SEHNR and CDR2 as FQNEAQ (reference sequence). The CDR3 is made up of 17 amino acids. V was trimmed by 5 bases and J by 0 bases, leaving 18 bases between them. The CDR3 region has the DNA TGTGCCAGCAGCCAGGGACCGCCTGTAACTAGCACAGATACGCAGTATTTT. This codes for CASSQGPPVTSTDTQYF. Based on the CDR3 plus reference TRBV7-9 and TRBJ2-3, the full variable domain is DTGVSQNPRHKITKRGQNVTFRCDPISEHNRLYWYRQTLGQGPEFLTYFQNEAQLEKSRLLSDRFSAERPKGSFSTLEIQRTEQGDSAMYLCASSQGPPVTSTDTQYFGPGTRLTVL.

With respect to this clonotype: Its ends do not fully match the called genes, so a read error is possible. CDR3 residues: CASSENAGYNEQLF. In DNA, the CDR3 is TGTGCCAGCAGTGAGAACGCGGGGTACAATGAGCAGCTCTTC. The J gene is TRBJ2-1, the V gene TRBV6-1; possibly TRBD2 for D (6 bases). The CDR3 is 14 amino acids. Germline assignment: CDR1 MNHNS and CDR2 SASEGT.

This clonotype was detected many times. An end of the junction differs from the germline gene, which may be a read error. The DNA for the CDR3 is TGTGCCAGCAGCCACCGTGACAGGGGATACGATGGCTACCCCTTC. This translates into CASSHRDRGYDGYPF. This rearrangement joins TRBV7-9 to TRBJ1-2; 8 bases line up with TRBD1. Germline V gives CDR1 SEHNR, CDR2 FQNEAQ (reference sequence). The CDR3 consists of 15 residues.

A single count supports this clonotype. This chain joins TRBV7-3 and TRBJ2-3, with TRBD2 matching 13 bases. The germline V gene encodes CDR1 SGHTA and CDR2 FQGTGA. V lost 4 bases and J lost 1; bases outside the gene matches: 8. This CDR3 has 18 residues. For the CDR3, the DNA is TGTGCCAGCAGCTCCATGACTAGCGGGGGGAGAGGCACAGATACGCAGTATTTT. This translates into CASSSMTSGGRGTDTQYF. The full variable domain, with the rest looked up from reference TRBV7-3 and TRBJ2-3, is GAGVSQTPSNKVTEKGKYVELRCDPISGHTALYWYRQSLGQGPEFLIYFQGTGAADDSGLPNDRFFAVRPEGSVSTLKIQRTERGDSAVYLCASSSMTSGGRGTDTQYFGPGTRLTVL.

This clonotype appeared many times. This chain links TRBV6-5 with TRBJ2-1; the D gene is possibly TRBD1 (6 bases). Deletions cut 5 bases from V and 9 bases from J, with 11 bases between. CDR3 length equals 12 residues. Germline CDR1 is MNHEY and CDR2 is SVGAGI. In DNA, the CDR3 is TGTGCCAGCAGTACGACAGGCGGTGAGCAGTTCTTC. It codes for CASSTTGGEQFF.

In this sample, this clonotype turned up a few times. A clone one base away is much larger, so this may be a read error. The chain combines TRBV6-1 with TRBJ1-2; tentative D call: TRBD1 (6 bases). This CDR3 spans 14 amino acids. Germline CDR1 and CDR2: MNHNS and SASEGT. V lost 5 bases and J lost 8, with 18 bases in between. This CDR3 reads CASSRNRVVGGYTF. CDR3 coding DNA: TGTGCCAGCAGTCGTAACAGGGTTGTGGGCGGCTACACCTTC.

This clonotype was picked up many times. The chain joins TRBV11-2 to TRBJ2-7; possible D gene TRBD1, 6 bases. V gave up 5 bases and J gave up 1 base, with 12 bases separating them. The CDR3 has 14 amino acids. Germline CDR1 SGHAT, CDR2 FQNNGV. For the CDR3, the DNA is TGTGCCAGCAGCGGAGGACAGAAGTCCTACGAGCAGTACTTC. Its protein is CASSGGQKSYEQYF.

For this clonotype: This may be a read error: a much more frequent sequence differs by one nucleotide. CDR3 in DNA: TGTGCCAGCATAAAAGGGACAGAGGCCAAAAACATTCAGTACTTC. This gives the protein CASIKGTEAKNIQYF. The chain joins TRBV6-1 to TRBJ2-4; 7 bases line up with TRBD1. Germline V gene data show CDR1 as MNHNS and CDR2 as SASEGT. The J segment lost 1 base and the V segment lost 7 bases, leaving 7 bases of the junction unmatched. CDR3 length: 15 amino acids.

The DNA for the CDR3 is TGTGCCAGCAGTTGGACTAGCGGGAGGTGGCAAGAGACCCAGTACTTC. Protein: CASSWTSGRWQETQYF. The chain carries TRBV2 and TRBJ2-5; TRBD2 matches at 14 bases. This CDR3 contains 16 residues. Per germline, CDR1 SNHLY and CDR2 FYNNEI. With V trimmed by 5 bases and J by 2 bases, 4 bases remained unmatched. Variable domain in full (rest from reference TRBV2 and TRBJ2-5): EPEVTQTPSHQVTQMGQEVILRCVPISNHLYFYWYRQILGQKVEFLVSFYNNEISEKSEIFDDQFSVERPDGSNFTLKIRSTKLEDSAMYFCASSWTSGRWQETQYFGPGTRLLVL.